This T cell receptor (beta chain) was documented in a study of beta chain features in type 1 diabetes. The study, taken as a whole, reports: Patients' naive, central memory and regulatory TCRB repertoires appeared more alike than those of healthy donors. The cDNA sequencing approach could over-represent high-TCR-expressing cells. Significant though moderate, a shortening of TCRB CDR3s appeared in all four CD4+ subsets of Type 1 diabetes patients. Type 1 diabetes patients had fewer VDJ junction insertions and more deletions.

The investigators reverse transcribed all of the isolated RNA, so they sequenced expressed TCRB transcripts. About 3.6 million reads on average were seen across naive, central memory and regulatory T cell samples. This table comes from immunoSEQ multiplex PCR, and its TCRdb copy is limited to in-frame clones, with some not included. The sample holds 310,000 or so clones; 15% are singletons and the top ten take more than 0.015%. J lost 2 bases, V lost 0 bases, and 3 bases had no gene match. CDR3 length: 15 residues. The germline V gene has CDR1 SGDLS and CDR2 YYNGEE. This clone has only a few counts. Its antigen is not known.

This chain connects TRBV9 to TRBJ2-5; 8 bases map to TRBD2. This clonotype was sampled from a man aged 18-30 years with type 1 diabetes. Sequenced sample: naive CD4+ T cells from blood. The DNA for the CDR3 is TGTGCCAGCAGCGTAGTAACTAGCGGACAAGAGACCCAGTACTTC. Protein product: CASSVVTSGQETQYF.